This T cell receptor beta chain was recorded in a study of breast tumors, draining lymph nodes, adjacent tissues. Study results and limitations: Tumor repertoires ranked between lymph nodes and nontumor tissue in diversity, with V and J gene preferences. The data were judged consistent with most tumor T cells coming from lymph node and expanding in tumor. Luminal-like breast cancer showed significantly greater tumor-nontumor repertoire similarity than basal-like breast cancer did.

Trimming stripped 0 bases from V and 2 bases from J, with 16 bases between. This CDR3 region has 17 residues. CDR1 and CDR2 (germline): SGDLS, YYNGEE. TCRdb processed the multiplex PCR reads anew with MiXCR; each CDR3 protein has one entry. This sample has approximately 130,000 distinct CDR3 sequences, with roughly 20% found just once. Breast cancer patients provided tissue from their axillary draining lymph nodes. The sample holds many counts of this clonotype. Its target is unknown. This rearrangement joins TRBV9 to TRBJ2-3; either TRBD1 or TRBD2 may fit D (5 bases each). What was sequenced was axillary lymph node tissue. The TCR was taken from a female donor with breast cancer. Some clones in this sample may be carry-over from other donors' samples. DNA for the CDR3: TGTGCCAGCAGCGTAGATGAGAACTGGGGGACCACAGATACGCAGTATTTT. This gives the protein CASSVDENWGTTDTQYF.